The TCR beta chain under discussion was sequenced for a study of blood T cell dynamics during melanoma immunotherapy. Looking at the study overall: First-line therapy was either pembrolizumab or nivolumab with ipilimumab for metastatic melanoma. Broader study findings: It remained unknown if the driving T cell clones were melanoma-specific.

The V end was cut by 2 bases, the J end by 6 bases, with 14 bases between. Germline V CDR1 and CDR2: SGHTA, FQGNSA. The CDR3 is 15 amino acids. DNA loading was fixed at 350 ng for all bulk PBMC samples. Clones were sequenced by immunoSEQ multiplex PCR, and TCRdb holds only the in-frame ones, with some missing. The sample carries 9,000 to 10,000 clones, around 86% recorded once. With respect to this clone: Its cognate antigen is unknown.

The time point denotes: pre-treatment baseline. The chain carries TRBV7-2 and TRBJ2-1; perhaps TRBD2 as D (5 bases). The material sequenced was blood, taken from a patient treated with checkpoint blockade. The origin of this receptor is a human donor with melanoma. For the CDR3, the DNA is TGTGCCAGCAGCTTAACGGGGAATGATGGCAATGAGCAGTTCTTC. Protein product: CASSLTGNDGNEQFF. The complete variable domain, with remaining parts taken from reference TRBV7-2 and TRBJ2-1, reads GAGVSQSPSNKVTEKGKDVELRCDPISGHTALYWYRQSLGQGLEFLIYFQGNSAPDKSGLPSDRFSAERTGGSVSTLTIQRTQQEDSAVYLCASSLTGNDGNEQFFGPGTRLTVL.